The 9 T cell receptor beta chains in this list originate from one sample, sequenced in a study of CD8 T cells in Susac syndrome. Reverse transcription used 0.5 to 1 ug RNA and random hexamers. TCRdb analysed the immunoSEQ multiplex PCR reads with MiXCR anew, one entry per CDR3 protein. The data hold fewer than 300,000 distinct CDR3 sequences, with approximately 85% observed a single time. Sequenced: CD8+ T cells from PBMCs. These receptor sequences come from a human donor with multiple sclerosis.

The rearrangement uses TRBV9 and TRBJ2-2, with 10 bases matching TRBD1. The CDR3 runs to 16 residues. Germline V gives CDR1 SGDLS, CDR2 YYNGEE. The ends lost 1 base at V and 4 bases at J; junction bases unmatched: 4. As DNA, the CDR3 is TGTGCCAGCAGCGTACCTGGGACAGGGGTCACCGGGGAGCTGTTTTTT. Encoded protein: CASSVPGTGVTGELFF.

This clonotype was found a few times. CDR3 DNA sequence: TGTGCCAGCAGTTCTGCGGGGTTATACAATGAGCAGTTCTTC. It encodes CASSSAGLYNEQFF. The chain employs TRBV6-5 and TRBJ2-1; TRBD2 might be the D (6 bases). CDR3 length: 14 residues. In germline, CDR1 is MNHEY, CDR2 SVGAGI. V lost 4 bases to trimming and J lost 4 bases, with 11 bases between them.

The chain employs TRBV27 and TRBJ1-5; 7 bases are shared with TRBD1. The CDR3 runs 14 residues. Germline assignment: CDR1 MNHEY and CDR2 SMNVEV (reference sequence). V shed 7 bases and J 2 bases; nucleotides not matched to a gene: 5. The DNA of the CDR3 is TGTGCCAGCAAGATTGACAGGGGCAATCAGCCCCAGCATTTT. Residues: CASKIDRGNQPQHF.

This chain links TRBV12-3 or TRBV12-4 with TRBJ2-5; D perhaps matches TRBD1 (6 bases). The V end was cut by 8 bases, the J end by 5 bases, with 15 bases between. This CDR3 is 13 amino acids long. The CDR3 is CASRSPQGETQYF. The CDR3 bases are TGTGCCAGCCGATCCCCGCAGGGGGAGACCCAGTACTTC.

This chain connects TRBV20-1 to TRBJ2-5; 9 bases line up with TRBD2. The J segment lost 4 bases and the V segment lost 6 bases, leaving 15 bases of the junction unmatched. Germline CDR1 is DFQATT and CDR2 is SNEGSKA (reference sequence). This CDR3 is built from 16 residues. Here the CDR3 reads CSAQTWVAGARETQYF. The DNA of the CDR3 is TGCAGTGCCCAGACCTGGGTAGCGGGAGCTCGAGAGACCCAGTACTTC.

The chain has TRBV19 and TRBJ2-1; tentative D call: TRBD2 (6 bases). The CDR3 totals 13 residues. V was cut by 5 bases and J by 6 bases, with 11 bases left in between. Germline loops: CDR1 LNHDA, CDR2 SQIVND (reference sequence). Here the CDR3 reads CASSSSVGNEQFF. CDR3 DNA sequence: TGTGCCAGTAGTTCTAGCGTGGGCAATGAGCAGTTCTTC.

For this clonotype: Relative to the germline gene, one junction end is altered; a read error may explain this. CDR3 protein: CASSLGVGSDVVF. CDR3 sequence (DNA): TGTGCCAGCAGCTTAGGGGTTGGGTCAGATGTGGTCTTC. This sequence joins TRBV7-9 and TRBJ2-1, with D unclear. The CDR3 extends over 13 amino acids. The germline CDR1 and CDR2 sequences are SEHNR and FQNEAQ (reference sequence). Looking up the rest from reference TRBV7-9 and TRBJ2-1 gives the full variable domain: DTGVSQNPRHKITKRGQNVTFRCDPISEHNRLYWYRQTLGQGPEFLTYFQNEAQLEKSRLLSDRFSAERPKGSFSTLEIQRTEQGDSAMYLCASSLGVGSDVVFGPGTRLTVL.

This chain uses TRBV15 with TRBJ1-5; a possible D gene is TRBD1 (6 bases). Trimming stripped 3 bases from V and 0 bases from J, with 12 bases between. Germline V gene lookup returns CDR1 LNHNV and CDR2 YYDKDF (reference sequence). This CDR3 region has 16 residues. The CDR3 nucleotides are TGTGCCACCAGCAGGGTGGACAGCCATAGCAATCAGCCCCAGCATTTT. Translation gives CATSRVDSHSNQPQHF.

Here the CDR3 DNA reads TGTGCCAGCAGTCCTACAGGGGCTTCACCCCTCCACTTT. Protein: CASSPTGASPLHF. The chain links TRBV27 to TRBJ1-6, with TRBD1 matching over 7 bases. Trimming took 5 bases from V and 9 from J; bases not matched to a gene: 4. Germline V gene data show CDR1 as MNHEY and CDR2 as SMNVEV (reference sequence). This CDR3 is built from 13 residues.